The 15 T cell receptor beta chains below were found in one sample sequenced in a study of read filtering for tumor transcriptome and immune sequencing. From about 400 ng of RNA, a library with molecular barcoded alpha/delta and beta/gamma adaptors was made. MiXCR, applied by TCRdb to the reads, yields one record per CDR3 protein. The sample lists some 62,000 distinct CDR3 sequences, roughly 14% seen once, with about 44% in the top ten. Sequencing input: a population of CD138-negative cells sorted from bone marrow. The receptors here all came from a donor aged 40 or over with multiple myeloma.

This clonotype was detected many times. This sequence joins TRBV27 and TRBJ2-1; 10 positions agree with TRBD1. Per the germline V gene, CDR1 is MNHEY and CDR2 is SMNVEV (reference sequence). The length of the CDR3 is 15 residues. The J segment lost 7 bases and the V segment lost 3 bases, leaving 6 bases of the junction unmatched. DNA for the CDR3: TGTGCCAGCAGTTTTGGACAGGGGGGCAGGAATGAGCAGTTCTTC. This encodes CASSFGQGGRNEQFF.

This clonotype was seen at least ten times. The chain links TRBV29-1 to TRBJ2-3; no reliable D call. The V gene lost 6 bases and the J gene lost 2 bases, with 9 bases spanning the gap. Germline values: CDR1 SQVTM, CDR2 ANQGSEA. This CDR3 region has 12 residues. CDR3 in amino acids: CSVRTLTDTQYF. CDR3 nucleotide sequence: TGCAGCGTCCGAACCCTCACAGATACGCAGTATTTT.

As regards this clonotype: With a much larger clone just one base away, this may be a read error. V and J are TRBV7-9 and TRBJ1-1, with D possibly being TRBD1 (6 bases). Germline CDR1 is SEHNR and CDR2 is FQNEAQ (reference sequence). The CDR3 length is 13 residues. The V gene lost 8 bases and the J gene lost 1 base, with 11 bases spanning the gap. The CDR3 DNA follows: TGTGCCAGCGGCAAAGGGGGGAACACTGAAGCTTTCTTT. Its protein product is CASGKGGNTEAFF.

This clonotype was seen repeatedly, ten times or more. The chain uses TRBV10-3 and TRBJ2-3; the match to TRBD2 covers 7 bases. Germline V gene sequence: CDR1 ENHRY, CDR2 SYGVKD. There are 15 residues in the CDR3. The V and J ends lost 6 bases and 4 bases, in that order; junction bases with no gene match: 10. CDR3 coding DNA: TGTGCCATCAGCCGAGGACTAGGCGGCCCAGATACGCAGTATTTT. Protein sequence: CAISRGLGGPDTQYF.

This clonotype appeared many times. This CDR3 is CASSLLGGSENIQYF. CDR3 in DNA: TGTGCCAGCAGTTTATTAGGGGGATCGGAAAACATTCAGTACTTC. The V call is TRBV28, the J call TRBJ2-4; D perhaps matches TRBD1 (6 bases). Germline CDR1 and CDR2: MDHEN and SYDVKM. CDR3 length: 15 amino acids. Between the trimmed V and J ends, which lost 1 base and 5 bases, there was a span of 12 bases. Full variable domain (outside the CDR3, taken from reference TRBV28 and TRBJ2-4): DVKVTQSSRYLVKRTGEKVFLECVQDMDHENMFWYRQDPGLGLRLIYFSYDVKMKEKGDIPEGYSVSREKKERFSLILESASTNQTSMYLCASSLLGGSENIQYFGAGTRLSVL.

This clonotype was detected only a few times. The chain carries TRBV28 and TRBJ2-1; TRBD2 matches 8 bases. The CDR3 length is 15 residues. The trim removed 2 bases at V and 6 bases at J, leaving 6 bases unmatched. Germline V lookup: CDR1 MDHEN, CDR2 SYDVKM. The CDR3 sequence is CASSLSSSGFNEQFF. The CDR3 DNA follows: TGTGCCAGCAGTTTAAGCTCTAGCGGGTTCAATGAGCAGTTCTTC.

This clonotype was counted ten times or more. This rearrangement joins TRBV7-9 to TRBJ1-1, with a possible D match to TRBD1 (5 bases). V was cut by 4 bases and J by 8 bases, with 14 bases left in between. The CDR3 sequence is 13 residues long. Germline V CDR1 and CDR2: SEHNR, FQNEAQ (reference sequence). CDR3 coding DNA: TGTGCCAGCAGCTCTGCGGACACCGGCGAAGCTTTCTTT. It is translated as CASSSADTGEAFF.

This clonotype showed up many times. CDR3 sequence reads: CASSFMTGGGYNEQFF. CDR3 nucleotide sequence: TGTGCCAGCAGCTTCATGACGGGAGGGGGCTACAATGAGCAGTTCTTC. The chain couples TRBV7-8 to TRBJ2-1; 8 bases line up with TRBD2. The CDR3 covers 16 residues. The V gene's germline CDR1 is SGHVS and CDR2 FQNEAQ. V lost 3 bases and J lost 3; bases outside the gene matches: 7. Filled out from reference TRBV7-8 and TRBJ2-1, the complete variable domain reads GAGVSQSPRYKVAKRGQDVALRCDPISGHVSLFWYQQALGQGPEFLTYFQNEAQLDKSGLPSDRFFAERPEGSVSTLKIQRTQQEDSAVYLCASSFMTGGGYNEQFFGPGTRLTVL.

This chain uses TRBV10-3 with TRBJ2-2, with a weak D call TRBD2 (5 bases). There are 15 residues in the CDR3. The germline V and J ends were trimmed by 7 bases and 0 bases, with 12 bases remaining between them. CDR1 is ENHRY and CDR2 is SYGVKD in the germline V gene. CDR3 residues: CAITGEGANTGELFF. Written as DNA, the CDR3 is TGTGCCATCACCGGGGAAGGCGCGAACACCGGGGAGCTGTTTTTT.

This clonotype was counted at least ten times. The chain carries TRBV20-1 and TRBJ2-1; a weak D match, TRBD2 (6 bases). Germline values: CDR1 DFQATT, CDR2 SNEGSKA (reference sequence). The CDR3 covers 13 residues. Trimming removed 3 bases at V and 0 bases at J, with 6 bases between. The CDR3 bases are TGCAGTGCTAGCGGGAGCTCCTACAATGAGCAGTTCTTC. Protein sequence: CSASGSSYNEQFF.

This clonotype has ten or more counts. One end of the junction varies from germline; a read error may be responsible. The chain is built from TRBV4-2 and TRBJ2-3; 8 bases agree with TRBD2. CDR3 length equals 17 residues. Germline V lookup: CDR1 LGHNA, CDR2 YNFKEQ. This CDR3 is CASSKEGGRTYTDTQYF. The CDR3 DNA is TGTGCCAGCAGCAAAGAGGGCGGGAGGACATACACAGATACGCAGTATTTT.

This clonotype appeared many times. The chain joins TRBV6-5 to TRBJ2-7, with TRBD2 matching over 12 bases. Losses at the gene ends were 4 bases for V and 0 bases for J; bases not matched to a gene: 10. The CDR3 totals 18 residues. Germline CDR1 MNHEY, CDR2 SVGAGI. The CDR3 sequence is CASSLSGLAGKTSYEQYF. For the CDR3, the DNA is TGTGCCAGCAGTTTATCCGGACTAGCGGGAAAAACCTCCTACGAGCAGTACTTC.

This clonotype came up a few times. This chain uses TRBV25-1 with TRBJ2-2; no clear D. Germline CDR1 is MGHDK and CDR2 is SYGVNS. This CDR3 has 15 residues. Trimming removed 6 bases from V and 0 bases from J, with 11 bases in between. The CDR3 region has the DNA TGTGCCAGCAGCTACCCCGGGCCGAACACCGGGGAGCTGTTTTTT. As protein: CASSYPGPNTGELFF. The full variable domain, in which reference TRBV25-1 and TRBJ2-2 provide the parts outside the CDR3, is EADIYQTPRYLVIGTGKKITLECSQTMGHDKMYWYQQDPGMELHLIHYSYGVNSTEKGDLSSESTVSRIRTEHFPLTLESARPSHTSQYLCASSYPGPNTGELFFGEGSRLTVL.

This clonotype came up many times. V usage is TRBV29-1 and J usage is TRBJ1-4; 9 nucleotides line up with TRBD1. Trimming removed 4 bases from V and 8 bases from J; junction bases left unmatched: 5. This CDR3 comprises 13 residues. Germline V gene sequence: CDR1 SQVTM, CDR2 ANQGSEA. The CDR3, as DNA: TGCAGCGTTGGTACAGGGGGCTGGGAAAAACTGTTTTTT. Translation gives CSVGTGGWEKLFF.

This clonotype was seen repeatedly, ten times or more. The chain links TRBV7-2 to TRBJ2-2; 8 positions match TRBD1. V lost 5 bases to trimming and J lost 7 bases; unmatched junction nucleotides: 15. CDR3 length equals 17 residues. Germline loops: CDR1 SGHTA, CDR2 FQGNSA. This CDR3 is CASSPPRTGTYGGELFF. Written as DNA, the CDR3 is TGTGCCAGCAGCCCACCTCGGACAGGGACTTACGGCGGGGAGCTGTTTTTT.